These 22 T cell receptor beta chains share one sample of origin, sequenced in a study of blood T cells in healthy people across ages. The second PCR ran roughly 6 to 11 cycles with a sample-barcoded 5' primer and J-beta primers. MiXCR, applied by TCRdb to the 5' RACE reads, yields one record per CDR3 protein. The sample consists of about 1.5 million distinct CDR3 sequences, approximately 42% of them appearing once. The sample taken for sequencing was blood. The receptors stem from a woman younger than 35 in good health.

This clonotype has a handful of counts. The CDR3 is CASSRSGGIETQYF. The CDR3 bases are TGTGCCAGCAGCCGTAGCGGGGGTATAGAGACCCAGTACTTC. The chain uses TRBV9 and TRBJ2-5, with 9 bases that match TRBD2. The CDR3 consists of 14 residues. Germline CDR1 and CDR2: SGDLS and YYNGEE. Trimming at V came to 4 bases and at J to 4 bases, leaving 5 bases not matched to a gene. Supplemented by reference TRBV9 and TRBJ2-5, the full variable domain reads DSGVTQTPKHLITATGQRVTLRCSPRSGDLSVYWYQQSLDQGLQFLIQYYNGEERAKGNILERFSAQQFPDLHSELNLSSLELGDSALYFCASSRSGGIETQYFGPGTRLLVL.

The sample holds a few counts of this clonotype. This chain links TRBV12-3 or TRBV12-4 with TRBJ2-5, with D hard to call. V lost 6 bases to trimming and J lost 3 bases, with 14 bases between them. CDR3 length equals 14 residues. CDR3 protein: CASSSPSLEETQYF. The CDR3 DNA is TGTGCCAGCAGCTCGCCCTCATTGGAAGAGACCCAGTACTTC.

This clonotype has more than one count but fewer than ten. The chain couples TRBV10-3 to TRBJ2-3; TRBD1 aligns across 8 bases. CDR1 and CDR2 (germline): ENHRY, SYGVKD. The CDR3 runs to 13 residues. V dropped 10 bases and J dropped 5; count of bases not matched to a gene: 8. Here the CDR3 reads CATSDRDLDTQYF. CDR3 bases: TGTGCCACTTCGGACAGGGATTTAGATACGCAGTATTTT.

The CDR3 spells CASRLSGLYEQYF. In DNA form, the CDR3 reads TGTGCCAGCAGGCTCTCAGGGTTATACGAGCAGTACTTC. The chain joins TRBV6-2 or TRBV6-3 to TRBJ2-4, with D possibly matching TRBD1 (5 bases). The DNA matches TRBJ2-7 better at its end, which makes the J call doubtful. The length of the CDR3 is 13 residues. CDR1 and CDR2 from the germline V gene are MNHEY and SVGEGT.

The table lists this clonotype with a few counts. This chain links TRBV9 with TRBJ2-7; D remains unclear. Germline loops: CDR1 SGDLS, CDR2 YYNGEE. The CDR3 consists of 14 residues. V lost 4 bases and J 2 bases, leaving 13 bases between the germline ends. As DNA, the CDR3 is TGTGCCAGCAGCTTAACGGACGGAGCCTACGAGCAGTACTTC. Translating it yields CASSLTDGAYEQYF.

This clonotype was seen a handful of times. The V and J genes are TRBV2 and TRBJ2-7, with D perhaps matching TRBD1 or TRBD2 (5 bases each). Germline V gene lookup returns CDR1 SNHLY and CDR2 FYNNEI. V was clipped by 7 bases and J by 0 bases, with 13 bases between them. This CDR3 region has 14 residues. In nucleotides, the CDR3 is TGTGCCAGCACCAGGGAGACAAGCTCCTACGAGCAGTACTTC. It is translated as CASTRETSSYEQYF.

V gene TRBV7-9 combines with J gene TRBJ2-1; D could derive from TRBD1 or TRBD2 (6 bases each). The V gene lost 1 base and the J gene lost 3 bases, with 13 bases spanning the gap. The V gene's germline CDR1 is SEHNR and CDR2 FQNEAQ (reference sequence). The CDR3 covers 16 residues. The CDR3 sequence is CASSLGVGGFYNEQFF. In nucleotides, the CDR3 is TGTGCCAGCAGCTTAGGAGTCGGGGGCTTCTACAATGAGCAGTTCTTC.

J is TRBJ2-7 and V is TRBV6-6; TRBD2 might be the D (5 bases). This CDR3 comprises 13 residues. Trimming pared 0 bases from V and 7 bases from J, leaving 10 bases between. Germline V lookup: CDR1 MNHNY, CDR2 SVGAGI (reference sequence). The CDR3 DNA reads TGTGCCAGCAGTTACTCGTCGGGGATGGAGCAGTACTTC. The encoded protein is CASSYSSGMEQYF.

In this sample, this clonotype turned up a few times. The chain employs TRBV6-6 and TRBJ1-2; TRBD1 aligns across 9 bases. Trimming at V came to 4 bases and at J to 4 bases, leaving 4 bases not matched to a gene. The CDR3 is 14 residues long. Germline CDR1 MNHNY, CDR2 SVGAGI (reference sequence). This chain's CDR3 is CASSSDRGTYGYTF. As DNA, the CDR3 is TGTGCCAGCAGTTCCGACAGGGGGACCTATGGCTACACCTTC.

The sample holds a few counts of this clonotype. V usage is TRBV6-2 or TRBV6-3 and J usage is TRBJ1-2; D might be TRBD1 (6 bases). The germline V and J ends were trimmed by 4 bases and 4 bases, with 13 bases remaining between them. CDR1 and CDR2 (germline): MNHEY, SVGEGT. The CDR3 length is 14 residues. This CDR3 reads CASSSPGHVYGYTF. DNA for the CDR3: TGTGCCAGCAGTTCCCCGGGACATGTCTATGGCTACACCTTC.

This clonotype was counted at least ten times. The chain couples TRBV5-4 to TRBJ2-5; the match to TRBD1 covers 8 bases. CDR1 is SGHNT and CDR2 is YYREEE in the germline V gene (reference sequence). The CDR3 has 17 amino acids. J gave up 2 bases and V 1 base, and 10 bases lay outside the gene matches. CDR3 bases: TGTGCCAGCAGCTTGTCCCGACAGGGGCGCAGACAAGAGACCCAGTACTTC. As protein: CASSLSRQGRRQETQYF.

V gene TRBV12-3 or TRBV12-4 combines with J gene TRBJ2-1; D not certain. The J call may be incorrect, as the DNA end agrees better with TRBJ2-7. CDR3 length equals 15 residues. CDR3 nucleotides: TGTGCCAGCAGTTTAGGGCAGGTAAACTACAATGAGCAGTACTTC. Protein: CASSLGQVNYNEQYF.

This clonotype came up a few times. This sequence may be a read error, since a much larger clone differs from it by one base. The gene calls are TRBV7-2 and TRBJ2-1; D may be TRBD1 or TRBD2 (5 bases each). The V gene lost 5 bases and the J gene lost 6 bases, with 14 bases spanning the gap. The length of the CDR3 is 14 residues. CDR1 and CDR2 (germline): SGHTA, FQGNSA. The CDR3 loop reads CASSGGDSLNEQFF. The CDR3 DNA sequence: TGTGCCAGCAGCGGGGGAGACTCCCTCAATGAGCAGTTCTTC.

This clonotype was counted ten times or more. This rearrangement joins TRBV7-2 to TRBJ1-2; 9 nucleotides match TRBD1. CDR1 is SGHTA and CDR2 is FQGNSA in the germline V gene. The junction had 12 bases not matched to a gene; V was cut back by 5 bases and J by 8 bases. CDR3 length equals 15 residues. The CDR3 nucleotides are TGTGCCAGCAGCCTATGGGACAGGGATAAAGAAGGCTACACCTTC. Translation gives CASSLWDRDKEGYTF.

The chain employs TRBV5-1 and TRBJ1-1; no definite D call. The CDR3 runs to 14 residues. Trimming cost V 2 bases and J 3 bases, with 11 bases left between them. CDR1 and CDR2 from the germline V gene are SGHRS and YFSETQ. The CDR3 DNA is TGCGCCAGCAGCTTTTCGGGATTGGACACTGAAGCTTTCTTT. The encoded protein is CASSFSGLDTEAFF.

The genes are TRBV6-2 or TRBV6-3 and TRBJ2-1; a weak D match, TRBD1 (5 bases). The CDR3 sequence is 15 residues long. Germline CDR1 is MNHEY and CDR2 is SVGEGT. Trimming cost V 5 bases and J 2 bases, with 13 bases left between them. The CDR3 DNA reads as TGTGCCAGCAGTCCGACAGACCGACCCTACAATGAGCAGTTCTTC. Its protein product is CASSPTDRPYNEQFF.

This chain uses TRBV6-2 or TRBV6-3 with TRBJ2-1; D is uncertain. CDR1 and CDR2 from the germline V gene are MNHEY and SVGEGT. The CDR3 totals 14 residues. V was pared by 2 bases and J by 4 bases, with 9 bases between. CDR3 amino acids: CASSYATIYNEQFF. The DNA for the CDR3 is TGTGCCAGCAGTTACGCGACAATATACAATGAGCAGTTCTTC.

The chain uses TRBV6-2 or TRBV6-3 and TRBJ2-4, with no clear D. Germline V gene data show CDR1 as MNHEY and CDR2 as SVGEGT. Trimming took off 6 bases at V and 13 bases at J, with 16 bases between the two ends. This CDR3 contains 12 residues. CDR3 protein: CASSDWMNEQYF. The CDR3 DNA reads as TGTGCCAGCAGCGACTGGATGAATGAGCAGTACTTC.

This chain uses TRBV12-5 with TRBJ2-1, with 7 bases identical to TRBD1. The CDR3 loop spans 14 amino acids. The J segment lost 6 bases and the V segment lost 5 bases, leaving 7 bases of the junction unmatched. In germline, CDR1 is LGHNT, CDR2 FRNRAP. CDR3: CASGTGHRGNEQFF. In nucleotides, the CDR3 is TGTGCTAGTGGTACCGGGCACAGGGGCAATGAGCAGTTCTTC. The whole variable domain, filled in from reference TRBV12-5 and TRBJ2-1, reads DARVTQTPRHKVTEMGQEVTMRCQPILGHNTVFWYRQTMMQGLELLAYFRNRAPLDDSGMPKDRFSAEMPDATLATLKIQPSEPRDSAVYFCASGTGHRGNEQFFGPGTRLTVL.

This clonotype was recorded only once. A junction boundary mismatches the germline segment, possibly from a read error. The chain links TRBV15 to TRBJ1-4; the D is unclear. Germline V gene lookup returns CDR1 LNHNV and CDR2 YYDKDF (reference sequence). The CDR3 is 14 residues long. DNA for the CDR3: TGTGCCTCCAGCAGAGATGCAACTAATGAAAAACTGTTTTTT. It yields the protein CASSRDATNEKLFF. Complete variable domain (other parts from reference TRBV15 and TRBJ1-4): DAMVIQNPRYQVTQFGKPVTLSCSQTLNHNVMYWYQQKSSQAPKLLFHYYDKDFNNEADTPDNFQSRRPNTSFCFLDIRSPGLGDTAMYLCASSRDATNEKLFFGSGTQLSVL.

The rearrangement joins TRBV9 to TRBJ2-7; the D is unclear. The CDR3 totals 13 residues. Germline lookup yields CDR1 SGDLS and CDR2 YYNGEE. With 0 bases removed from V and 2 bases from J, the gap between germline ends came to 6 bases. In nucleotides, the CDR3 is TGTGCCAGCAGCGTAGGGGATCCCTACGAGCAGTACTTC. It specifies CASSVGDPYEQYF.

The V call is TRBV12-3 or TRBV12-4, the J call TRBJ2-1, with unresolved D. CDR3 length: 14 residues. The V end was cut by 5 bases, the J end by 2 bases, with 10 bases between. In DNA, the CDR3 is TGTGCCAGCAGTGCTAGGATGCCCTACAATGAGCAGTTCTTC. This encodes CASSARMPYNEQFF.